This T cell receptor (beta chain) was profiled in a study of OX40 agonist ivuxolimab in advanced cancers. Trimming took off 4 bases at V and 0 bases at J, with 11 bases between the two ends. This CDR3 spans 15 amino acids. Germline loops: CDR1 SGHDT, CDR2 YYEEEE. Method: immunoSEQ multiplex PCR; TCRdb's copy keeps in-frame clones and lacks some. In the table there are more than 70,000 clones, approximately 94% of which are singletons. The source was CD4+ or CD8+ T cells sorted from blood, collected in a trial of the OX40 agonist ivuxolimab. This sequence joins TRBV5-6 and TRBJ1-3; no clear D gene. This clonotype originated in an adult with an advanced solid tumor such as melanoma, head and neck, liver or kidney cancer. The CDR3 coding sequence is TGTGCCAGCAGCACCCCCGGGAACTCTGGAAACACCATATATTTT. Protein product: CASSTPGNSGNTIYF.